This is a list of T cell receptor beta chains from one sample in a study of OX40 agonist ivuxolimab in advanced cancers. The repertoire was sequenced with immunoSEQ multiplex PCR; TCRdb's copy has only in-frame clones and lacks some. The table shows more than 50,000 clones, with around 85% occurring only once. The sample was CD4+ or CD8+ T cells sorted from blood, taken in a trial of the OX40 agonist ivuxolimab. The receptors here all came from an adult with an advanced solid tumor such as melanoma, head and neck, liver or kidney cancer. The CDR3 runs from the conserved cysteine through the conserved F or W. Each record gives: clone size, J gene, V gene, D gene, CDR3 DNA, CDR3 protein. D genes are given only for firm matches. Rows may omit the clone size; those that give it use once, few, many or a size class.

abundance: once
j_gene: TRBJ2-2
v_gene: TRBV14
d_gene: -
CDR3nt: TGTGCCAGCAGCCGAGATCGGGTTGGGGAGAAAACCGGGGAGCTGTTTTTT
CDR3aa: CASSRDRVGEKTGELFF

abundance: -
j_gene: TRBJ2-3
v_gene: TRBV9
d_gene: TRBD1
CDR3nt: TGTGCCAGCAGCACGCTGACAGGGGGTGGCACAGATACGCAGTATTTT
CDR3aa: CASSTLTGGGTDTQYF

abundance: -
j_gene: TRBJ1-3
v_gene: TRBV6-6
d_gene: -
CDR3nt: TGTGCCAGCAGTTCCGCGGGAGGGGCTGGAAACACCATATATTTT
CDR3aa: CASSSAGGAGNTIYF

abundance: few
j_gene: TRBJ2-2
v_gene: TRBV11-1
d_gene: TRBD2
CDR3nt: TGTGCCAGCGCCCCGGGACTAGCGGGAACCGGGGAGCTGTTTTTT
CDR3aa: CASAPGLAGTGELFF

abundance: -
j_gene: TRBJ2-5
v_gene: TRBV5-1
d_gene: -
CDR3nt: TGCGCCAGCAGCTTGGTGGCAGGGGAGAGCGAGACCCAGTACTTC
CDR3aa: CASSLVAGESETQYF

abundance: -
j_gene: TRBJ2-2
v_gene: TRBV27
d_gene: -
CDR3nt: TGTGCCAGCAGTTTCCTGGGGTCCGGGGAGCTGTTTTTT
CDR3aa: CASSFLGSGELFF

abundance: -
j_gene: TRBJ2-7
v_gene: TRBV7-2
d_gene: -
CDR3nt: TGTGCCAGCAGCTTAGAGAGGGGGTCCCACGAGCAGTACTTC
CDR3aa: CASSLERGSHEQYF

abundance: -
j_gene: TRBJ1-4
v_gene: TRBV2
d_gene: TRBD1
CDR3nt: TGTGCCAGCAGTGCCCTGACAGGGGGCGGTGAAAAACTGTTTTTT
CDR3aa: CASSALTGGGEKLFF

abundance: -
j_gene: TRBJ2-7
v_gene: TRBV7-8
d_gene: TRBD1
CDR3nt: TGTGCCAGCAGCCTCTCCGGGGACAGGGTTTCCTACGAGCAGTACTTC
CDR3aa: CASSLSGDRVSYEQYF

abundance: -
j_gene: TRBJ1-5
v_gene: TRBV6-6
d_gene: TRBD1
CDR3nt: TGTGCCAGCAGGAGGGGACAGGGAAGCTTCCAGCCCCAGCATTTT
CDR3aa: CASRRGQGSFQPQHF

abundance: -
j_gene: TRBJ1-5
v_gene: TRBV15
d_gene: -
CDR3nt: TGTGCCACCAGCAGAGCGGACGGGGGTCTCAATCAGCCCCAGCATTTT
CDR3aa: CATSRADGGLNQPQHF

abundance: -
j_gene: TRBJ1-1
v_gene: TRBV7-9
d_gene: -
CDR3nt: TGTGCCAGCAGCTTAGCAGGAATGAACACTGAAGCTTTCTTT
CDR3aa: CASSLAGMNTEAFF

abundance: -
j_gene: TRBJ1-1
v_gene: TRBV15
d_gene: -
CDR3nt: TGTGCCACCCGTCGGCAGCCCAACACTGAAGCTTTCTTT
CDR3aa: CATRRQPNTEAFF

abundance: -
j_gene: TRBJ1-2
v_gene: TRBV30
d_gene: -
CDR3nt: TGTGCCTGGAGTGTAAACAGGCCAGCTAACTATGGCTACACCTTC
CDR3aa: CAWSVNRPANYGYTF

abundance: -
j_gene: TRBJ2-7
v_gene: TRBV29-1
d_gene: -
CDR3nt: TGCAGCGGCAGTATCTCCTACGAGCAGTACTTC
CDR3aa: CSGSISYEQYF

abundance: -
j_gene: TRBJ1-4
v_gene: TRBV7-6
d_gene: TRBD1
CDR3nt: TGTGCCAGCAGCTCTATCCCCGACAGGGGGCGAGAGAGTGAAAAACTGTTTTTT
CDR3aa: CASSSIPDRGRESEKLFF